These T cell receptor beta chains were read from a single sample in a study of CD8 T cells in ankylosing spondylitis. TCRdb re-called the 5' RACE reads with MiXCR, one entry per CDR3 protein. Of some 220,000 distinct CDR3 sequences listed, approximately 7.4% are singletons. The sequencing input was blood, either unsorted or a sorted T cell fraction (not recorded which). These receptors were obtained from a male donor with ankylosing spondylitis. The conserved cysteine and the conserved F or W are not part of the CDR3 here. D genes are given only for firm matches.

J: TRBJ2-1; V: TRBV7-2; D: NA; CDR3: ASSLAGGLPYNEQF
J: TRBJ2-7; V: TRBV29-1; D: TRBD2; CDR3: SVAGLAGSSYEQY
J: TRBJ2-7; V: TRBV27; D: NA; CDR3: ASSLSPPRDYEQY
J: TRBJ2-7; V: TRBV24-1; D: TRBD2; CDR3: ATSGPGLANEQY
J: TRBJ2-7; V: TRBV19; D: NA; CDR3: ASSMGDGTYEQY
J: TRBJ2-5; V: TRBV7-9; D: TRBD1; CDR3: ASSRLNRGQETQY
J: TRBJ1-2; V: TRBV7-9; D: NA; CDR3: ASSLGVGDGYT
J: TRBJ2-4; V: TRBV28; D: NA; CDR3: ASTLRRDPKNIQY
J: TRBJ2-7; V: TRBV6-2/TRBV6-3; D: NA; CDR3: ASRMSYEQY
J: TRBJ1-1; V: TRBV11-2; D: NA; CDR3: ASSLVGRGTEAF
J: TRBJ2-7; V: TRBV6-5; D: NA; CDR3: ASSWRMSSYEQY
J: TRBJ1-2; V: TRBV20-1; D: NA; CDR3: SVGGRKSGYT
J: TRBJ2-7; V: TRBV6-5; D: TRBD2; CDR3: ASSYSTSGRGEQY
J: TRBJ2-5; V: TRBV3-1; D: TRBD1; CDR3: ASSKEVWGQGQETQY
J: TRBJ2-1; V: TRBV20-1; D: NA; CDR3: SARNPTSSYNEQF
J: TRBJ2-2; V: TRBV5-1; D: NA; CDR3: ASSYRDGSTGELF
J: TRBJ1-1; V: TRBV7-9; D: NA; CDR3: ASSLMGDPAAF
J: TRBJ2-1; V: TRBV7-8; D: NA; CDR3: ASSSRRGGGGPNEQF
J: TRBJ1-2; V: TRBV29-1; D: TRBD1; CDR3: SVRDRPYGYT
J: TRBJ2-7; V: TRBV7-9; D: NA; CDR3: ASSLDADNYEQY
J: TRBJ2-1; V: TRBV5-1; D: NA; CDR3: ASSLGEIPGGNEQF
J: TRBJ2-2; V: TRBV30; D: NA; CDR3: ARRGRNTGELF
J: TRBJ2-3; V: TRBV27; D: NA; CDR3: ASSFDWPSGTDTQY
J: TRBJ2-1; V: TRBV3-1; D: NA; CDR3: ASSQEVLFSSYNEQF
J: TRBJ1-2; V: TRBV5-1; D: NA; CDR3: ASSLDGKARGYT
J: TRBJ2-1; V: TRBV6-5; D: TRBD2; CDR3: ASSYPRVLAGGRNEQF
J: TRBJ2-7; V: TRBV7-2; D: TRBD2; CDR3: ASSFGLAGYEQY
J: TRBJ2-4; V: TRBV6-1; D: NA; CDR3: ASRNRQAKNIQY
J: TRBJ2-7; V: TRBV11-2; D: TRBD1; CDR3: ASSLGQNEQY
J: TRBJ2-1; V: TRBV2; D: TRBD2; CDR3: ASLAGPPNEQF
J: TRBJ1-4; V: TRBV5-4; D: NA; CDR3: ASSLTASGGTNEKLF
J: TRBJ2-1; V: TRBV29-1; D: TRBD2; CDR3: SVVAGGQSEQF
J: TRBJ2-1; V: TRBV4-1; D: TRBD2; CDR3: ASSQVEGGHNEQF
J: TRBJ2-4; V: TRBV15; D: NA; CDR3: ATSRDLEGRY
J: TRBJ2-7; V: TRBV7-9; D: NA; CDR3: ASSGRGTYEQY
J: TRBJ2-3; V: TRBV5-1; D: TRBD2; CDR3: ASSLGLAGFTSTDTQY
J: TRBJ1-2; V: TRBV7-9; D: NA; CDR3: ASSLGGDGYT
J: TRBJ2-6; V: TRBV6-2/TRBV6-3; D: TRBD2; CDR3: ASRHYRLAVSGANVLT
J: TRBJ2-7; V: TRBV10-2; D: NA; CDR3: ASSAGTSYEQY
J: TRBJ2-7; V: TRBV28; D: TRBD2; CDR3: ASSLAGVREQY
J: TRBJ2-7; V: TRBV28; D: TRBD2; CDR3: ASSLLLAGGPTYEQY
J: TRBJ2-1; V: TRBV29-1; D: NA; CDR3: SSRASYNEQF
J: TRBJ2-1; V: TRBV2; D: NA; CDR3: ASTEQGRNNEQF
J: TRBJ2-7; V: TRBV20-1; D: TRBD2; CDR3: SASGRAAYEQY
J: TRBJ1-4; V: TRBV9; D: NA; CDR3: ASSVSDSLNEKLF
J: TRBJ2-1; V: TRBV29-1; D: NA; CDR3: SVEGDQYPEVTGAQYNEQF
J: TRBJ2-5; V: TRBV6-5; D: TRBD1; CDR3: ASSYSGQGYQETQY
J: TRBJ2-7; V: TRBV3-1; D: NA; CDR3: ASSQDGMGYEQY
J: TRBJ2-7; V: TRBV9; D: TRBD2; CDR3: ASSVGEGRSGEQY
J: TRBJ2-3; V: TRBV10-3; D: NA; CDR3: AISGLMTDTQY
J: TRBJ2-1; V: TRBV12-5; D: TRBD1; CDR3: ASGFTGGVEQF
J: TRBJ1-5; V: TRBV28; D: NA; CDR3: ASIESYIGKNQPQH
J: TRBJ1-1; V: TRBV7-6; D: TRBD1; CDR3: ASSLAGPGTDGTEAF
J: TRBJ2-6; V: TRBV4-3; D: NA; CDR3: ASSPGQSPGANVLT
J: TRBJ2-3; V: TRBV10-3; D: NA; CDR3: AISESGLASTDTQY
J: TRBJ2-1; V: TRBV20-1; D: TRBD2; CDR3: SARDAEGTSGTNEQF
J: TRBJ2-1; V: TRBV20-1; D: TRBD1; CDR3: SASGHRGGNEQF
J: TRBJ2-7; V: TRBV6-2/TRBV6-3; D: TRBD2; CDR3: ASRLSSGRMYEQY
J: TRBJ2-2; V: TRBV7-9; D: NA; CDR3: ASSFNGGGGELF